This T cell receptor (beta chain) was sequenced during a study of T cell responses to AZD1222 COVID-19 vaccine. Profiled with immunoSEQ multiplex PCR; TCRdb holds only in-frame clones, not every one. The sample includes about 99,000 clones, about 85% of them seen just once. Germline lookup yields CDR1 LGHNA and CDR2 YSLEER. Trimming cost V 6 bases and J 2 bases, with 4 bases left between them. The CDR3 loop spans 12 amino acids. Study results and limitations: Clonal diversity was possibly underestimated; the donors were predominantly white British and more often female. Repertoire sampling was restricted to post-peak T cell response timepoints.

On this clone: The antigen is undetermined.

The sample here was peripheral blood, taken on day 0 of AZD1222 vaccination. This clonotype was obtained from an adult in good health. This rearrangement joins TRBV4-3 to TRBJ2-2; unclear D gene. CDR3 region: CASRYNTGELFF. The CDR3 coding sequence is TGCGCCAGCAGATATAACACCGGGGAGCTGTTTTTT.